One and the same sample provided the 25 T cell receptor beta chains below, sequenced in a study of Ad26.COV2.S vaccination and SARS-CoV-2 variants. Indicated treatment: some 19 received Ad26.COV2.S at low or high dose, single or two shots; 5 received placebo; per-sample allocation not given. Sample collection was performed on day 63 after the first vaccine or placebo injection. Profiling relied on immunoSEQ multiplex PCR, and the TCRdb table lists in-frame clones only, not all of them. The table lists 400,000 to 450,000 clones, around 91% of them singletons. This sample comprised peripheral blood, obtained in a trial of Ad26.COV2.S vaccine versus placebo. The receptors come from a person between 18 and 59 years old who received the Ad26.COV2.S COVID-19 vaccine or a placebo.

V usage is TRBV27 and J usage is TRBJ2-7, with 9 bases aligning to TRBD2. CDR3 length: 14 amino acids. Per germline, CDR1 MNHEY and CDR2 SMNVEV (reference sequence). J lost 7 bases, V lost 4 bases, and 8 bases had no gene match. CDR3 in DNA: TGTGCCAGCAGTTCCGCGGGAGGGTTCGAGGAGCAGTACTTC. This sequence encodes CASSSAGGFEEQYF.

The gene calls are TRBV5-1 and TRBJ2-3; a possible D gene is TRBD2 (6 bases). The CDR3 is 14 residues long. CDR1 is SGHRS, CDR2 YFSETQ, per germline. V was pared by 0 bases and J by 1 base, with 6 bases between. The CDR3 DNA follows: TGCGCCAGCAGCTTGGCTAGCGGCACAGATACGCAGTATTTT. This codes for CASSLASGTDTQYF.

As for this clone: One junction end disagrees with the germline gene, perhaps due to a read error. The sample has other DNA sequences that encode this CDR3 too. The CDR3 sequence is CSARGVYEQYF. CDR3 bases: TGCAGTGCCAGAGGGGTCTACGAGCAGTACTTC. V gene TRBV20-1 combines with J gene TRBJ2-7; D may match TRBD1 or TRBD2 (5 bases each). The germline V gene has CDR1 DFQATT and CDR2 SNEGSKA (reference sequence). The CDR3 extends over 11 amino acids.

This clone was seen once. This chain joins TRBV6-1 and TRBJ2-7; 9 nucleotides match TRBD1. Germline lookup yields CDR1 MNHNS and CDR2 SASEGT. CDR3 length equals 15 residues. Trimming removed 3 bases from V and 4 bases from J; junction bases left unmatched: 7. The CDR3 sequence is CASSESTGGGYEQYF. As DNA, the CDR3 is TGTGCCAGCAGTGAGTCGACAGGGGGTGGGTACGAGCAGTACTTC.

The chain combines TRBV6-5 with TRBJ2-1, with D unresolved. The V end was cut by 6 bases, the J end by 0 bases, with 9 bases between. There are 14 residues in the CDR3. In germline, CDR1 is MNHEY, CDR2 SVGAGI. CDR3 in DNA: TGTGCCAGCAGCCAGTTTGACTCCTACAATGAGCAGTTCTTC. It specifies CASSQFDSYNEQFF.

This chain links TRBV7-9 with TRBJ1-4; D is unclear. The ends were cut back, 2 bases at V and 4 bases at J, with 14 bases in the middle. Germline CDR1 and CDR2: SEHNR and FQNEAQ (reference sequence). This CDR3 comprises 16 residues. The CDR3 is CASSLTKQRLNEKLFF. The CDR3 DNA reads as TGTGCCAGCAGCTTAACCAAACAGAGACTTAATGAAAAACTGTTTTTT.

The chain joins TRBV24-1 to TRBJ2-5; no firm D call. Per germline, CDR1 KGHDR and CDR2 SFDVKD. Trimming cost V 4 bases and J 5 bases, with 13 bases left between them. The CDR3 is 14 amino acids. DNA of the CDR3: TGTGCCACCAGTGAGGGGTCAGGCTGGGAGACCCAGTACTTC. It codes for CATSEGSGWETQYF.

The rearrangement uses TRBV20-1 and TRBJ2-1; tentatively, D is TRBD1 (5 bases). With 5 bases removed from V and 10 bases from J, the gap between germline ends came to 12 bases. The CDR3 length is 11 residues. Germline values: CDR1 DFQATT, CDR2 SNEGSKA (reference sequence). CDR3 in amino acids: CSALTGLEQFF. The CDR3 DNA is TGCAGTGCTTTAACAGGTTTGGAGCAGTTCTTC.

The chain combines TRBV29-1 with TRBJ2-5, with 9 bases lining up with TRBD1. Per germline, CDR1 SQVTM and CDR2 ANQGSEA. The junction had 6 bases not matched to a gene; V was cut back by 6 bases and J by 4 bases. The CDR3 contains 13 residues. CDR3 loop: CSVTGTGRETQYF. As DNA, the CDR3 is TGCAGCGTGACCGGGACAGGGAGAGAGACCCAGTACTTC.

This clone was counted a single time. The rearrangement joins TRBV28 to TRBJ1-1; no definite D call. The V end was cut by 5 bases, the J end by 8 bases, with 9 bases between. Germline CDR1 and CDR2: MDHEN and SYDVKM. The CDR3 contains 11 residues. For the CDR3, the DNA is TGTGCCAGCAGTCTTATAGGGGAAGCTTTCTTT. This sequence encodes CASSLIGEAFF.

The chain employs TRBV5-6 and TRBJ1-2; D is possibly TRBD1 (5 bases). CDR1 is SGHDT, CDR2 YYEEEE, per germline. V was shortened by 4 bases and J by 8 bases, with 18 bases between the two germline ends. The CDR3 length is 14 residues. In DNA, the CDR3 is TGTGCCAGCAGCCTTAGACAGTCCTCGGGAGGCTACACCTTC. This gives the protein CASSLRQSSGGYTF.

The V gene is TRBV29-1, the J gene TRBJ1-2, with 7 bases lining up with TRBD1. V was clipped by 3 bases and J by 8 bases; unmatched bases: 12. This CDR3 is 14 amino acids long. CDR1 and CDR2 (germline): SQVTM, ANQGSEA. CDR3 nucleotide sequence: TGCAGCGTTGATGCCACCAGGGGGGGCGGCGGCTACACCTTC. It specifies CSVDATRGGGGYTF.

This rearrangement joins TRBV7-2 to TRBJ2-7; 7 positions agree with TRBD2. The germline gives CDR1 SGHTA, CDR2 FQGNSA. With 3 bases clipped from V and 3 bases from J, the junction kept 2 bases outside the gene matches. This CDR3 has 13 amino acids. CDR3 residues: CASSFGTNYEQYF. For the CDR3, the DNA is TGTGCCAGCAGCTTTGGGACTAACTACGAGCAGTACTTC.

This clone was observed a single time. This chain joins TRBV3-1 (or the pseudogene TRBV3-2) and TRBJ2-1, with a possible D match to TRBD1 (6 bases). The germline V and J ends were trimmed by 3 bases and 0 bases, with 21 bases remaining between them. Germline CDR1 reads LGHDT; CDR2 reads YNNKEL (reference sequence). CDR3 length equals 19 residues. The CDR3 region is CASSHNREHRGSSYNEQFF. CDR3 DNA sequence: TGTGCCAGCAGCCATAACAGGGAACATCGCGGAAGCTCCTACAATGAGCAGTTCTTC.

J is TRBJ1-6 and V is TRBV3-1 (or the pseudogene TRBV3-2), with TRBD1 matching over 7 bases. The CDR3 runs 14 residues. Germline assignment: CDR1 LGHDT and CDR2 YNNKEL (reference sequence). J lost 8 bases, V lost 5 bases, and 6 bases had no gene match. CDR3 loop: CASSDRDIYSPLHF. Here the CDR3 DNA reads TGTGCCAGCAGCGACAGGGACATCTATTCACCCCTCCACTTT.

This clone was found once. This chain uses TRBV15 with TRBJ2-7; tentative D call: TRBD1 (6 bases). V dropped 5 bases and J dropped 4 bases, with 18 bases sitting between them. The CDR3 sequence is 15 residues long. Germline-derived CDR1 and CDR2 are LNHNV and YYDKDF (reference sequence). In nucleotides, the CDR3 is TGTGCCACCAGCTCCCGTAGGGGGAGTAAATACGAGCAGTACTTC. It specifies CATSSRRGSKYEQYF.

The V and J genes are TRBV27 and TRBJ2-2, with TRBD2 matching 12 bases. V shed 5 bases, J shed 1 base, and the junction held 2 bases outside the gene matches. Germline loops: CDR1 MNHEY, CDR2 SMNVEV (reference sequence). The CDR3 covers 16 residues. The CDR3 reads CASSILAGGNTGELFF. In nucleotides, the CDR3 is TGTGCCAGCAGTATACTAGCGGGGGGGAACACCGGGGAGCTGTTTTTT.

The chain's CDR3 is CSVHRGQDTQYF. CDR3 coding DNA: TGCAGCGTTCACAGGGGGCAAGATACGCAGTATTTT. This rearrangement joins TRBV29-1 to TRBJ2-3; 9 bases are a match to TRBD1. This CDR3 contains 12 residues. Germline V lookup: CDR1 SQVTM, CDR2 ANQGSEA. Losses at the gene ends were 5 bases for V and 5 bases for J; bases not matched to a gene: 2.

This clone was observed a handful of times. This chain uses TRBV27 with TRBJ2-7; D gene unclear. Deletions cut 3 bases from V and 9 bases from J, with 9 bases between. The CDR3 has 11 residues. Germline V gives CDR1 MNHEY, CDR2 SMNVEV (reference sequence). CDR3: CASSFGGWQYF. For the CDR3, the DNA is TGTGCCAGCAGTTTCGGCGGATGGCAGTACTTC.

This chain uses TRBV6-1 with TRBJ1-1; D not resolved. The CDR3 is made up of 11 amino acids. V dropped 3 bases and J dropped 3 bases, with 2 bases sitting between them. The germline V gene encodes CDR1 MNHNS and CDR2 SASEGT. The DNA of the CDR3 is TGTGCCAGCAGTGAGGACACTGAAGCTTTCTTT. Residues: CASSEDTEAFF.

This chain uses TRBV6-5 with TRBJ2-2; TRBD2 aligns across 7 bases. The junction had 5 bases not matched to a gene; V was cut back by 4 bases and J by 3 bases. This CDR3 is 15 amino acids long. Germline values: CDR1 MNHEY, CDR2 SVGAGI. The CDR3 reads CASSSPRGDTGELFF. CDR3 nucleotides: TGTGCCAGCAGTTCCCCACGGGGGGACACCGGGGAGCTGTTTTTT.

This chain uses TRBV24-1 with TRBJ1-2; the D gene is possibly TRBD1 (6 bases). The CDR3 sequence is 13 residues long. Germline-derived CDR1 and CDR2 are KGHDR and SFDVKD. Trimming removed 6 bases from V and 4 bases from J, with 11 bases in between. CDR3 protein: CATSRGGPYGYTF. CDR3 DNA: TGTGCCACCAGTAGGGGGGGACCCTATGGCTACACCTTC.

CDR3 coding DNA: TGTGCCAGCAGTTCGGACTTGAGCACGCAGTATTTT. It specifies CASSSDLSTQYF. This sequence joins TRBV6-2 or TRBV6-3 and TRBJ2-3, with a weak D call TRBD2 (5 bases). The ends were cut back, 4 bases at V and 9 bases at J, with 11 bases in the middle. In germline, CDR1 is MNHEY, CDR2 SVGEGT. The CDR3 extends over 12 amino acids.

The rearrangement uses TRBV5-1 and TRBJ2-5; tentative D call: TRBD1 (5 bases). V lost 2 bases and J lost 2, with 10 bases in between. CDR3 size: 14 residues. The germline CDR1 and CDR2 sequences are SGHRS and YFSETQ. The CDR3, as DNA: TGCGCCAGCAGCTTCGGTAGACAGCAAGAGACCCAGTACTTC. It is translated as CASSFGRQQETQYF.

The V call is TRBV11-3, the J call TRBJ2-3; 9 bases fit TRBD2. This CDR3 is 15 amino acids long. V was clipped by 1 base and J by 5 bases; unmatched bases: 4. CDR1 is SGHNT and CDR2 is YENEEA in the germline V gene. For the CDR3, the DNA is TGTGCCAGCAGCTTAGTGGGGACTAGCCGAGATACGCAGTATTTT. Protein sequence: CASSLVGTSRDTQYF.